These 13 T cell receptor beta chains came from one sample sequenced in a study of T cell responses to AZD1222 COVID-19 vaccine. Method: immunoSEQ multiplex PCR; TCRdb's copy keeps in-frame clones and lacks some. This sample yields around 150,000 clones, of which approximately 90% are seen a single time; around 2.9% belongs to the top ten. The sequenced sample was peripheral blood, obtained 28 days after the second AZD1222 dose. These receptors were obtained from an adult who received the AZD1222 COVID-19 vaccine.

V is TRBV5-4 and J is TRBJ1-1; D not resolved. The CDR3 consists of 14 residues. The ends were cut back, 2 bases at V and 4 bases at J, with 12 bases in the middle. Germline lookup yields CDR1 SGHNT and CDR2 YYREEE (reference sequence). The CDR3 nucleotides are TGTGCCAGCAGCTTAACGCACACCACCACTGAAGCTTTCTTT. This encodes CASSLTHTTTEAFF.

Concerning this clone: Additional DNA sequences in this sample encode the identical CDR3. The genes are TRBV7-9 and TRBJ2-1; TRBD1 might be the D (7 bases). The V and J ends lost 4 bases and 1 base respectively, with 11 bases between them. CDR1 is SEHNR, CDR2 FQNEAQ, per germline (reference sequence). This CDR3 comprises 15 residues. The CDR3 DNA follows: TGTGCCAGCAGCTCGTCAGGGGGGTCCTACAATGAGCAGTTCTTC. Its translation: CASSSSGGSYNEQFF. The full variable domain, its missing parts supplied by reference TRBV7-9 and TRBJ2-1, is DTGVSQNPRHKITKRGQNVTFRCDPISEHNRLYWYRQTLGQGPEFLTYFQNEAQLEKSRLLSDRFSAERPKGSFSTLEIQRTEQGDSAMYLCASSSSGGSYNEQFFGPGTRLTVL.

This rearrangement joins TRBV3-1 (or the pseudogene TRBV3-2) to TRBJ2-3; the D is unclear. Germline loops: CDR1 LGHDT, CDR2 YNNKEL (reference sequence). V was clipped by 0 bases and J by 2 bases, with 9 bases between them. The CDR3 has 15 residues. The DNA of the CDR3 is TGTGCCAGCAGCCAAGACTATAGGATCACAGATACGCAGTATTTT. Encoded protein: CASSQDYRITDTQYF.

In its sample, this clone is medium-sized. Written as DNA, the CDR3 is TGTGCCAGCAGTGGGACAGGGTCCACCGGGGAGCTGTTTTTT. As protein: CASSGTGSTGELFF. This chain links TRBV6-4 with TRBJ2-2; TRBD1 aligns across 8 bases. Trimming cost V 4 bases and J 4 bases; bases outside gene matches: 2. CDR1 MRHNA and CDR2 SNTAGT come from the germline V gene. This CDR3 has 14 amino acids.

The CDR3 DNA follows: TGTGCCTGGAGTACCACCCGGACAGGGGAGAACACTGAAGCTTTCTTT. Its protein product is CAWSTTRTGENTEAFF. V is TRBV30 and J is TRBJ1-1; 9 bases map to TRBD1. The CDR3 is made up of 16 amino acids. V shed 2 bases and J 1 base; nucleotides not matched to a gene: 8. Germline values: CDR1 GTSNPN, CDR2 SVGIG (reference sequence).

The chain recombines TRBV30 with TRBJ2-7; D remains ambiguous. Trimming took off 1 base at V and 3 bases at J, with 16 bases between the two ends. There are 15 residues in the CDR3. The germline gives CDR1 GTSNPN, CDR2 SVGIG (reference sequence). CDR3 protein: CAWSGTTGRVYEQYF. CDR3 bases: TGTGCCTGGAGTGGGACCACCGGACGGGTCTACGAGCAGTACTTC.

The chain couples TRBV2 to TRBJ1-1; D is perhaps TRBD1 (6 bases). The CDR3 spans 16 residues. Germline CDR1 reads SNHLY; CDR2 reads FYNNEI. Trimming pared 7 bases from V and 2 bases from J, leaving 20 bases between. The CDR3 sequence is CASTGPRGGSNTEAFF. The CDR3 nucleotides are TGTGCCAGCACAGGACCCAGAGGGGGGTCCAACACTGAAGCTTTCTTT.

The count of this clone is one. The V call is TRBV27, the J call TRBJ2-7; perhaps TRBD2 as D (5 bases). This CDR3 has 14 residues. Germline CDR1 is MNHEY and CDR2 is SMNVEV (reference sequence). V lost 3 bases and J lost 7, with 16 bases in between. The CDR3 region is CASSFDRGSEEQYF. The CDR3 DNA follows: TGTGCCAGCAGTTTTGATCGGGGATCGGAGGAGCAGTACTTC.

The chain carries TRBV19 and TRBJ2-3; D gene ambiguous. Germline V lookup: CDR1 LNHDA, CDR2 SQIVND (reference sequence). V dropped 4 bases and J dropped 0 bases, with 11 bases sitting between them. The CDR3 has 15 residues. The CDR3 coding sequence is TGTGCCAGTAGTACCCGGGCCGTTAGCACAGATACGCAGTATTTT. This codes for CASSTRAVSTDTQYF.

This clone was seen once. This sequence joins TRBV10-3 and TRBJ1-1; weak D call: TRBD1 (6 bases). The CDR3 is 16 residues long. V lost 0 bases to trimming and J lost 1 base, with 12 bases between them. Germline-derived CDR1 and CDR2 are ENHRY and SYGVKD. CDR3 sequence (DNA): TGTGCCATCAGTGAGTCGTACGGGGGCCCGAACACTGAAGCTTTCTTT. This translates into CAISESYGGPNTEAFF.

The chain couples TRBV29-1 to TRBJ1-1, with 10 bases aligning to TRBD1. This CDR3 contains 15 residues. Germline CDR1 reads SQVTM; CDR2 reads ANQGSEA. With 4 bases clipped from V and 5 bases from J, the junction kept 10 bases outside the gene matches. CDR3 sequence reads: CSVAGGTGEGTEAFF. The CDR3 DNA is TGCAGCGTTGCCGGAGGGACAGGGGAGGGGACTGAAGCTTTCTTT. Complete variable domain (other parts from reference TRBV29-1 and TRBJ1-1): SAVISQKPSRDICQRGTSLTIQCQVDSQVTMMFWYRQQPGQSLTLIATANQGSEATYESGFVIDKFPISRPNLTFSTLTVSNMSPEDSSIYLCSVAGGTGEGTEAFFGQGTRLTVV.

The rearrangement joins TRBV4-1 to TRBJ1-4, with D possibly matching TRBD1 (5 bases). CDR3 length equals 16 residues. V gave up 7 bases and J gave up 4 bases, with 19 bases separating them. CDR1 and CDR2 from the germline V gene are MGHRA and YSYEKL. CDR3 sequence (DNA): TGCGCCAGCAACCTGGGGGGAGAGGGCCTTAATGAAAAACTGTTTTTT. It translates to CASNLGGEGLNEKLFF.

This clone was observed a handful of times. CDR3 coding DNA: TGTGCCAGCAGCCTGGGGGACAGGGGGAACACTGAAGCTTTCTTT. This translates into CASSLGDRGNTEAFF. The J gene is TRBJ1-1, the V gene TRBV2; 10 bases line up with TRBD1. This CDR3 spans 15 amino acids. From germline, CDR1 is SNHLY and CDR2 FYNNEI. Trimming took 6 bases from V and 1 from J; bases not matched to a gene: 5.